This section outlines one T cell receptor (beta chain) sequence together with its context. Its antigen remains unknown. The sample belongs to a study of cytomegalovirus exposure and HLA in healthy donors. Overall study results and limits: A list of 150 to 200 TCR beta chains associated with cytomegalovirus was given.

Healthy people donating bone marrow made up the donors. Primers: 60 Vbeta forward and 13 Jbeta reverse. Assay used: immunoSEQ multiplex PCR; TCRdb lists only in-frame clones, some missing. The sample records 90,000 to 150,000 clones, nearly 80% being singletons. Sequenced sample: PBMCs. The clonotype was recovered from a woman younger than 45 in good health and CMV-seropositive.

The CDR3 coding sequence is TGTGCCAGTAGTGCGAGATACAGGGTCGGCGATCAGCCCCAGCATTTT. Protein sequence: CASSARYRVGDQPQHF. The chain joins TRBV19 to TRBJ1-5, with D possibly being TRBD1 (6 bases). The CDR3 runs to 16 residues. The V end was cut by 5 bases, the J end by 5 bases, with 19 bases between. Per germline, CDR1 LNHDA and CDR2 SQIVND (reference sequence).